This T cell receptor beta chain originates from a study of a mutant IDH1 vaccine in newly diagnosed glioma. Study-level information: Earlier treatment was radiotherapy, temozolomide, or both, with most getting both.

Time point in this sample: week 47, end of study. A 20-mer mutant IDH1 peptide at 300 ug was injected subcutaneously with topical imiquimod. This clone has a handful of counts. The target antigen is unknown. This CDR3 has 16 residues. V gave up 6 bases and J gave up 8 bases; unmatched junction bases: 14. From germline, CDR1 is MNHEY and CDR2 SMNVEV (reference sequence). Sequencing used immunoSEQ multiplex PCR; TCRdb keeps in-frame clones, though not all of them. The table lists fewer than 85,000 clones, 75% to 85% of them singletons. General study points: Any relationship between pseudoprogression and changes in top peripheral T cell clonotypes seemed absent.

The TCR comes from a man aged 35 to 55 with glioma. The specimen comprised PBMCs, sampled from a glioma patient whose treatment included an IDH1 peptide vaccine. V gene TRBV27 combines with J gene TRBJ2-1, with 9 nucleotides matching TRBD2. The CDR3 reads CASSQMALAGTHEQFF. The CDR3 DNA sequence: TGTGCCAGCAGCCAAATGGCGCTAGCGGGGACGCATGAGCAGTTCTTC.